This T cell receptor beta chain emerged from a study of T cells in Graves' hyperthyroidism and ophthalmopathy. Study outcomes and limitations: Blood held most thyroid clonotypes expanded above 0.001 frequency.

A remark on this clonotype: Its antigen is currently unknown.

Each diagnosis was grounded in clinical symptoms, serum thyroxine and TRAb, thyroid ultrasound, and orbital computed tomography. The CDR3 spans 16 residues. Germline V CDR1 and CDR2: SGHAT, FQNNGV. The ends lost 2 bases at V and 1 base at J; junction bases unmatched: 5. From RNA transcripts, TCR beta CDR3 regions were amplified. When the TCR CDR3 underwent first-round RT-PCR, the HTBI primer set was used. TCRdb analysed the multiplex PCR reads with MiXCR anew, one entry per CDR3 protein. The repertoire has 330,000 or so distinct CDR3 sequences, roughly 20% of them found once; the top ten carry roughly a sixth.

Specimen: blood. This chain joins TRBV11-2 and TRBJ2-7, with 10 nucleotides matching TRBD1. The clonotype originates from a woman aged 40 to 55 with Graves' ophthalmopathy. The CDR3 sequence is CASSLPGQGESYEQYF. As DNA, the CDR3 is TGTGCCAGCAGCTTACCCGGACAGGGGGAATCCTACGAGCAGTACTTC.